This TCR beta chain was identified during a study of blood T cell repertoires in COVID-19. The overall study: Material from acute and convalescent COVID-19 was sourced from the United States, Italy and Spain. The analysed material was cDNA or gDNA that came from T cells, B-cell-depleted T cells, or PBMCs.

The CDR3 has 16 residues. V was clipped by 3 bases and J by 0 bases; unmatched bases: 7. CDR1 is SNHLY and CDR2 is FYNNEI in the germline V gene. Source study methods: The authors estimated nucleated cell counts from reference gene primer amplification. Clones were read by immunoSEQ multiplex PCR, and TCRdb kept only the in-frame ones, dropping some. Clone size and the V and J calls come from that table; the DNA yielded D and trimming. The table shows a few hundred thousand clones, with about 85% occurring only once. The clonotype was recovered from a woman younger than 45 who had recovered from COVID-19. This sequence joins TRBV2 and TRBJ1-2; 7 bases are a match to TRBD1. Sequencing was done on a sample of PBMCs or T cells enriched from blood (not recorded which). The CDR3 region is CASSDPTGPANYGYTF. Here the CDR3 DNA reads TGTGCCAGCAGTGATCCGACAGGGCCAGCTAACTATGGCTACACCTTC.